This note documents a single T cell receptor (beta chain) sequence. Naive CD8 cells comprised CD45RO-negative, CCR7-positively selected cells, excluding terminally differentiated effector memory CD45RA+ cells. This specimen comes from a study of shared clonotypes between healthy human individuals. The germline V gene has CDR1 MDHEN and CDR2 SYDVKM. V was pared by 3 bases and J by 6 bases, with 9 bases between. The CDR3 totals 12 residues. Data came from immunoSEQ multiplex PCR; TCRdb stores just in-frame clones and leaves some out. The sample consists of some 2,100,000 clones, around 93% of them appearing once.

The chain recombines TRBV28 with TRBJ2-7; unclear D gene. Material for sequencing was naive CD8+ T cells from PBMCs. The TCR was taken from a young man in good health. Some clones in this sample may be carry-over from other donors' samples. As DNA, the CDR3 is TGTGCCAGCAGTTTCAAGCCGGGCGAGCAGTACTTC. Residues: CASSFKPGEQYF.